This T cell receptor (beta chain) comes out of a study of blood T cell repertoires in COVID-19. The overall study: In each case, the material was cDNA or gDNA derived from T cells, B-cell-depleted T cells, or PBMCs.

Germline CDR1 is ENHRY and CDR2 is SYGVKD. Trimming pared 6 bases from V and 5 bases from J, leaving 17 bases between. The CDR3 runs to 15 residues. The method was immunoSEQ multiplex PCR; TCRdb's version includes in-frame clones alone and lacks a portion of them. The repertoire consists of around 300,000 clones, with roughly 88% occurring once and the leading ten covering approximately 9.9%. This clone has a handful of counts. What was sequenced was peripheral blood. The clonotype was recovered from an older woman with acute or convalescent COVID-19. The genes are TRBV10-3 and TRBJ2-1, with D perhaps matching TRBD2 (6 bases). CDR3 coding DNA: TGTGCCATCAGCCGGGGGTCAAGCGGCGACAATGAGCAGTTCTTC. Protein product: CAISRGSSGDNEQFF.